These 29 T cell receptor beta chains were sequenced from one sample in a study of T cell changes during pregnancy in multiple sclerosis. Only in-frame clones appear in the TCRdb table, and some are missing; sequencing was by immunoSEQ multiplex PCR. The sample holds 45,000 to 70,000 clones; around 92% are singletons and the top ten take approximately 0.21%. The specimen comprised CD4+ T cells from peripheral blood mononuclear cells, sampled in the second trimester of pregnancy. The origin of the receptors is a female donor with multiple sclerosis, enrolled in a pregnancy study.

The rearrangement joins TRBV28 to TRBJ2-7, with TRBD2 identical over 10 bases. V lost 2 bases, J lost 4 bases, and 5 bases stayed unmatched. Germline assignment: CDR1 MDHEN and CDR2 SYDVKM. The CDR3 runs 15 residues. In nucleotides, the CDR3 is TGTGCCAGCAGTTTAGGATCTAGCGGGAGTTACGAGCAGTACTTC. Translating it yields CASSLGSSGSYEQYF.

This sequence joins TRBV15 and TRBJ2-6; 8 bases align to TRBD1. Per the germline V gene, CDR1 is LNHNV and CDR2 is YYDKDF (reference sequence). The V and J ends lost 1 base and 0 bases, in that order; junction bases with no gene match: 14. The CDR3 runs 21 residues. The CDR3 nucleotides are TGTGCCACCAGCAGAGGAACCCTCAGGGGGCCCCTCCACTCTGGGGCCAACGTCCTGACTTTC. Translated: CATSRGTLRGPLHSGANVLTF.

V and J are TRBV28 and TRBJ2-1; the match to TRBD2 covers 7 bases. V shed 8 bases, J shed 1 base, and the junction held 2 bases outside the gene matches. Germline loops: CDR1 MDHEN, CDR2 SYDVKM. The CDR3 covers 13 residues. The CDR3 reads CASRGRSYNEQFF. In DNA form, the CDR3 reads TGTGCCAGCCGCGGGAGATCCTACAATGAGCAGTTCTTC.

The gene calls are TRBV10-3 and TRBJ2-2; 7 positions match TRBD2. Germline V gives CDR1 ENHRY, CDR2 SYGVKD. J was trimmed by 5 bases and V by 4 bases; bases with no gene match: 4. The CDR3 contains 14 residues. CDR3 in amino acids: CAISVLAETGELFF. For the CDR3, the DNA is TGTGCCATCAGTGTCCTAGCGGAAACCGGGGAGCTGTTTTTT.

V is TRBV27 and J is TRBJ2-1; 11 positions agree with TRBD2. V was clipped by 4 bases and J by 5 bases; unmatched bases: 4. This CDR3 has 15 amino acids. The germline V gene encodes CDR1 MNHEY and CDR2 SMNVEV (reference sequence). The DNA of the CDR3 is TGTGCCAGCAGTTGGGGACTAGCGGCCCACAATGAGCAGTTCTTC. Translation gives CASSWGLAAHNEQFF.

The V gene is TRBV5-4, the J gene TRBJ2-3; 7 bases align to TRBD2. This CDR3 has 14 amino acids. With V trimmed by 5 bases and J by 7 bases, 10 bases remained unmatched. Germline CDR1 is SGHNT and CDR2 is YYREEE (reference sequence). CDR3 sequence reads: CASRAPLADNTQYF. The CDR3 DNA reads as TGTGCCAGCAGGGCCCCCCTAGCGGATAATACGCAGTATTTT.

V and J are TRBV27 and TRBJ1-1; 8 nucleotides line up with TRBD1. The CDR3 consists of 17 residues. Germline CDR1 is MNHEY and CDR2 is SMNVEV (reference sequence). V lost 4 bases and J lost 1; bases outside the gene matches: 11. The CDR3 bases are TGTGCCAGCAGTTCCCCCATGAGGACAGGGCGGAACACTGAAGCTTTCTTT. Its protein product is CASSSPMRTGRNTEAFF.

CDR3 nucleotides: TGCGCCAGCAGCGGGACTGGGGGGGCCTACGAGCAGTACTTC. Protein: CASSGTGGAYEQYF. V and J are TRBV5-1 and TRBJ2-7; TRBD2 agrees at 7 bases. The junction had 6 bases not matched to a gene; V was cut back by 4 bases and J by 2 bases. CDR3 size: 14 residues. Germline values: CDR1 SGHRS, CDR2 YFSETQ.

The V and J genes are TRBV5-1 and TRBJ2-1; the match to TRBD2 covers 12 bases. From germline, CDR1 is SGHRS and CDR2 YFSETQ. CDR3 length: 15 residues. V shed 3 bases and J 7 bases; nucleotides not matched to a gene: 5. Here the CDR3 DNA reads TGCGCCAGCAGCTCTGCACTAGCGGGAGGAAATGAGCAGTTCTTC. This codes for CASSSALAGGNEQFF. Based on the CDR3 plus reference TRBV5-1 and TRBJ2-1, the full variable domain is KAGVTQTPRYLIKTRGQQVTLSCSPISGHRSVSWYQQTPGQGLQFLFEYFSETQRNKGNFPGRFSGRQFSNSRSEMNVSTLELGDSALYLCASSSALAGGNEQFFGPGTRLTVL.

The chain links TRBV19 to TRBJ2-2; 10 positions agree with TRBD2. The junction had 10 bases not matched to a gene; V was cut back by 6 bases and J by 6 bases. Germline lookup yields CDR1 LNHDA and CDR2 SQIVND (reference sequence). The CDR3 spans 16 residues. The CDR3 protein is CASSLGASGGAGELFF. CDR3 DNA: TGTGCCAGTAGCCTAGGGGCTAGCGGGGGTGCCGGGGAGCTGTTTTTT. The full variable domain, completed using reference TRBV19 and TRBJ2-2, is DGGITQSPKYLFRKEGQNVTLSCEQNLNHDAMYWYRQDPGQGLRLIYYSQIVNDFQKGDIAEGYSVSREKKESFPLTVTSAQKNPTAFYLCASSLGASGGAGELFFGEGSRLTVL.

By frequency in the sample, this clone is medium-sized. V and J are TRBV28 and TRBJ1-1; D is ambiguous. The CDR3 extends over 15 amino acids. V was clipped by 5 bases and J by 5 bases, with 18 bases between them. Per the germline V gene, CDR1 is MDHEN and CDR2 is SYDVKM. The CDR3 DNA sequence: TGTGCCAGCAGTATGCGAAGCGACCCGAGGACTGAAGCTTTCTTT. As protein: CASSMRSDPRTEAFF.

The chain is built from TRBV16 and TRBJ2-7, with TRBD1 as a possible D gene (5 bases). With the DNA end fitting TRBJ2-1 better, the J assignment may be wrong. The CDR3 runs 14 residues. From germline, CDR1 is KGHSY and CDR2 FQNENV. The CDR3 DNA reads TGTGCCAGCAGCCAAGGCAGGGTACACAATGAGCAGTTCTTC. It is translated as CASSQGRVHNEQFF.

This clone appeared a single time. The chain couples TRBV29-1 to TRBJ2-1; 7 nucleotides agree with TRBD2. CDR3 length equals 16 residues. Trimming removed 6 bases from V and 4 bases from J; junction bases left unmatched: 15. Germline CDR1 SQVTM, CDR2 ANQGSEA. The CDR3 sequence: CSVGGVAGLAYNEQFF. The CDR3 DNA follows: TGCAGCGTCGGGGGAGTAGCGGGCCTCGCTTACAATGAGCAGTTCTTC.

The rearrangement uses TRBV29-1 and TRBJ2-3; TRBD2 matches 10 bases. CDR1 is SQVTM and CDR2 is ANQGSEA in the germline V gene. V lost 6 bases and J lost 6; bases outside the gene matches: 12. The CDR3 is 15 residues long. The CDR3, as DNA: TGCAGCGTCGCTAAAGCGGGAGGGGGGGCGGATACGCAGTATTTT. This gives the protein CSVAKAGGGADTQYF.

The rearrangement uses TRBV12-5 and TRBJ1-1; 7 bases align to TRBD1. The V segment lost 1 base and the J segment 5 bases; nucleotides outside the gene matches: 4. This CDR3 has 14 residues. Germline V gene data show CDR1 as LGHNT and CDR2 as FRNRAP. CDR3 amino acids: CASGLGQGRTEAFF. For the CDR3, the DNA is TGTGCTAGTGGTTTGGGACAGGGAAGAACTGAAGCTTTCTTT.

V usage is TRBV5-4 and J usage is TRBJ2-5, with a weak D call TRBD2 (5 bases). Germline V gives CDR1 SGHNT, CDR2 YYREEE (reference sequence). V was trimmed by 5 bases and J by 0 bases, leaving 17 bases between them. This CDR3 spans 16 amino acids. The CDR3, as DNA: TGTGCCAGCAGTATTGGGCCTAGCCTGTACCAAGAGACCCAGTACTTC. Translated, it gives CASSIGPSLYQETQYF.

This clone was detected only once. V usage is TRBV7-3 and J usage is TRBJ2-2; tentative D call: TRBD1 (5 bases). This CDR3 has 15 residues. The V end was cut by 5 bases, the J end by 4 bases, with 14 bases between. In germline, CDR1 is SGHTA, CDR2 FQGTGA. The CDR3 coding sequence is TGTGCCAGCAGCCCGTTCAGGGTCGGCACCGGGGAGCTGTTTTTT. Protein: CASSPFRVGTGELFF.

This rearrangement joins TRBV5-6 to TRBJ1-5, with D perhaps TRBD1 (6 bases). Between the trimmed V and J ends, which lost 3 bases and 1 base, there was a span of 14 bases. The CDR3 is 16 residues long. Germline assignment: CDR1 SGHDT and CDR2 YYEEEE. CDR3 sequence reads: CASSWRGAWSNQPQHF. As DNA, the CDR3 is TGTGCCAGCAGCTGGCGGGGGGCTTGGAGCAATCAGCCCCAGCATTTT.

The chain carries TRBV6-1 and TRBJ2-2, with TRBD2 matching over 8 bases. Germline-derived CDR1 and CDR2 are MNHNS and SASEGT. J gave up 7 bases and V 6 bases, and 10 bases lay outside the gene matches. The CDR3 is 15 amino acids. CDR3 bases: TGTGCCAGCAGCCTTGGGACTAGGGGGATCGGGGAGCTGTTTTTT. This sequence encodes CASSLGTRGIGELFF.

The J gene is TRBJ2-7, the V gene TRBV5-4, with D uncertain. In germline, CDR1 is SGHNT, CDR2 YYREEE (reference sequence). V was pared by 0 bases and J by 3 bases, with 7 bases between. The CDR3 covers 13 residues. CDR3 residues: CASSLGGLYEQYF. The DNA of the CDR3 is TGTGCCAGCAGCTTGGGCGGCCTCTACGAGCAGTACTTC.

The chain joins TRBV30 to TRBJ1-4; the match to TRBD1 covers 7 bases. J lost 8 bases, V lost 0 bases, and 9 bases had no gene match. Germline V gene lookup returns CDR1 GTSNPN and CDR2 SVGIG (reference sequence). CDR3 length: 15 amino acids. CDR3 nucleotide sequence: TGTGCCTGGAGTGTGGGGACAGTCAGGAACGAAAAACTGTTTTTT. Amino acid sequence: CAWSVGTVRNEKLFF.

This clone was picked up one time. The gene calls are TRBV11-2 and TRBJ2-2; 11 bases line up with TRBD2. The CDR3 covers 15 residues. Trimming at V came to 1 base and at J to 7 bases, leaving 2 bases not matched to a gene. CDR1 SGHAT and CDR2 FQNNGV come from the germline V gene. The CDR3 sequence: CASSLGLAGGGELFF. In DNA, the CDR3 is TGTGCCAGCAGCTTAGGGCTAGCGGGAGGCGGGGAGCTGTTTTTT. The variable domain in full, completed from reference TRBV11-2 and TRBJ2-2, reads EAGVAQSPRYKIIEKRQSVAFWCNPISGHATLYWYQQILGQGPKLLIQFQNNGVVDDSQLPKDRFSAERLKGVDSTLKIQPAKLEDSAVYLCASSLGLAGGGELFFGEGSRLTVL.

This sequence joins TRBV6-5 and TRBJ1-2; 9 bases align to TRBD1. With V trimmed by 1 base and J by 4 bases, 4 bases remained unmatched. The length of the CDR3 is 15 residues. In germline, CDR1 is MNHEY, CDR2 SVGAGI. The CDR3 DNA follows: TGTGCCAGCAGTTACTGGACAGGGGAGAGCTATGGCTACACCTTC. Its protein product is CASSYWTGESYGYTF.

The chain uses TRBV11-3 and TRBJ2-1, with D tentatively TRBD2 (5 bases). Germline V gene sequence: CDR1 SGHNT, CDR2 YENEEA. V lost 5 bases and J 2 bases, leaving 13 bases between the germline ends. The CDR3 is made up of 15 amino acids. The CDR3 coding sequence is TGTGCCAGCAGCGGCCGGGAAAGCCCCTACAATGAGCAGTTCTTC. Its translation: CASSGRESPYNEQFF. Looking up the rest from reference TRBV11-3 and TRBJ2-1 gives the full variable domain: EAGVVQSPRYKIIEKKQPVAFWCNPISGHNTLYWYLQNLGQGPELLIRYENEEAVDDSQLPKDRFSAERLKGVDSTLKIQPAELGDSAVYLCASSGRESPYNEQFFGPGTRLTVL.

The chain carries TRBV9 and TRBJ1-2; D is undetermined. The CDR3 consists of 15 residues. The germline CDR1 and CDR2 sequences are SGDLS and YYNGEE. Trimming removed 3 bases at V and 9 bases at J, with 21 bases between. For the CDR3, the DNA is TGTGCCAGCAGCGCCACAGCTTCGGATAACTCCCGCTACACCTTC. This encodes CASSATASDNSRYTF.

This chain uses TRBV11-2 with TRBJ2-1, with 10 bases lining up with TRBD2. With V trimmed by 2 bases and J by 13 bases, 11 bases remained unmatched. CDR3 length: 15 amino acids. Germline V gene lookup returns CDR1 SGHAT and CDR2 FQNNGV. The CDR3 DNA reads TGTGCCAGCAGCTTACGGGCTAGCGGGAGTGGTTCCCAGTTCTTC. Protein sequence: CASSLRASGSGSQFF.

V gene TRBV9 combines with J gene TRBJ2-7; D possibly corresponds to TRBD1 (5 bases). CDR3 length equals 17 residues. The germline V and J ends were trimmed by 4 bases and 0 bases, with 20 bases remaining between them. Germline CDR1 reads SGDLS; CDR2 reads YYNGEE. The CDR3 sequence is CASSPAEVGAFSYEQYF. Written as DNA, the CDR3 is TGTGCCAGCAGCCCGGCCGAGGTAGGGGCCTTCTCCTACGAGCAGTACTTC.

The chain couples TRBV5-1 to TRBJ1-3, with 7 bases aligning to TRBD1. CDR3 length equals 16 residues. J gave up 3 bases and V 4 bases, and 10 bases lay outside the gene matches. Germline values: CDR1 SGHRS, CDR2 YFSETQ. The chain's CDR3 is CASSPATGVSGNTIYF. In DNA, the CDR3 is TGCGCCAGCAGCCCGGCCACAGGGGTTAGTGGAAACACCATATATTTT.

The V and J genes are TRBV5-8 and TRBJ2-1; the match to TRBD1 covers 7 bases. This CDR3 is 15 amino acids long. V gave up 4 bases and J gave up 6 bases; unmatched junction bases: 10. CDR1 is SGHTS and CDR2 is YDEGEE in the germline V gene. CDR3 residues: CASSRQGTFANEQFF. For the CDR3, the DNA is TGTGCCAGCAGCCGACAGGGTACGTTCGCCAATGAGCAGTTCTTC.